This entry concerns a single T cell receptor beta chain. Its antigen is unknown. This sample was taken from a study of T cell repertoires in cytomegalovirus infection. Via MiXCR, TCRdb re-called the reads, giving one row per CDR3 protein. This table has 900,000 to 950,000 distinct CDR3 sequences, roughly 30% appearing once. The ends were cut back, 4 bases at V and 2 bases at J, with 4 bases in the middle. Germline loops: CDR1 SQVTM, CDR2 ANQGSEA. The CDR3 loop spans 11 amino acids. This receptor was identified in a human donor in good health (CMV status not recorded). Some clones in this sample may be carry-over from other donors' samples. The sequences come from cultured CD8+ T cells from PBMCs, collected from culture after CMV antigen stimulation. The chain couples TRBV29-1 to TRBJ2-3; D call uncertain. The CDR3 region has the DNA TGCAGCGTTGGGATCACAGATACGCAGTATTTT. Its protein product is CSVGITDTQYF.